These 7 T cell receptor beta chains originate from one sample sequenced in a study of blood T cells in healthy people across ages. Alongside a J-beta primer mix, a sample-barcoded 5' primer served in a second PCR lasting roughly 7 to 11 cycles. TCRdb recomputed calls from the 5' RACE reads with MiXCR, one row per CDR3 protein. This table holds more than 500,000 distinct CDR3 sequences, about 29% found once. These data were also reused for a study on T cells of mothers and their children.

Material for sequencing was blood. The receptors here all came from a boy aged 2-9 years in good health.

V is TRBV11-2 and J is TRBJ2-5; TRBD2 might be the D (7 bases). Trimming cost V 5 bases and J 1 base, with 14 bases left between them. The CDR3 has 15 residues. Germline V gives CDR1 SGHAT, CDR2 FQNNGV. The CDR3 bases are TGTGCCAGCAGCCAGTGGGGGGGCCCCCAAGAGACCCAGTACTTC. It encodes CASSQWGGPQETQYF. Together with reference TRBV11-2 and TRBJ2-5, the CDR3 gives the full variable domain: EAGVAQSPRYKIIEKRQSVAFWCNPISGHATLYWYQQILGQGPKLLIQFQNNGVVDDSQLPKDRFSAERLKGVDSTLKIQPAKLEDSAVYLCASSQWGGPQETQYFGPGTRLLVL.

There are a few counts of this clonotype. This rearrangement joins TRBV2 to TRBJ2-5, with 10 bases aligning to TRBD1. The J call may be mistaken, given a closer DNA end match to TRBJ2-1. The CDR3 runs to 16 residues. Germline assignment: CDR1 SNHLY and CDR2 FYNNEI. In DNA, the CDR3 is TGTGCCAGCAGCGGGCACCTCGGACAGGGGGTAGGTGAGCAGTTCTTC. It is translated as CASSGHLGQGVGEQFF.

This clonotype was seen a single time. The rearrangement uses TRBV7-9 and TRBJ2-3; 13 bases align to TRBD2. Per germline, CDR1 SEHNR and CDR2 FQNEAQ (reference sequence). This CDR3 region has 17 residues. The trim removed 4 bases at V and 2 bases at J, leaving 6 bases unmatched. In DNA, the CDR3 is TGTGCCAGCAGCTCCCTGACTAGCGGGAGGCCCACAGATACGCAGTATTTT. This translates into CASSSLTSGRPTDTQYF.

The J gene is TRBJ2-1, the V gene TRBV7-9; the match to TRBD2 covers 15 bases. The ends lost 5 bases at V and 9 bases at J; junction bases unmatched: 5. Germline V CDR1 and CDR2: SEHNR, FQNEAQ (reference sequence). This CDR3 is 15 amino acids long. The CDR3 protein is CASSIGLAGGPEQFF. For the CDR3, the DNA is TGTGCCAGCAGCATAGGACTAGCGGGGGGGCCTGAGCAGTTCTTC.

The CDR3 DNA is TGTGCCACCTTCTCATTTGCCTACACCTTC. It is translated as CATFSFAYTF. This chain links TRBV19 with TRBJ1-2, with no clear D. The germline V gene has CDR1 LNHDA and CDR2 SQIVND (reference sequence). The V gene lost 10 bases and the J gene lost 10 bases, with 13 bases spanning the gap. The CDR3 runs 10 residues.

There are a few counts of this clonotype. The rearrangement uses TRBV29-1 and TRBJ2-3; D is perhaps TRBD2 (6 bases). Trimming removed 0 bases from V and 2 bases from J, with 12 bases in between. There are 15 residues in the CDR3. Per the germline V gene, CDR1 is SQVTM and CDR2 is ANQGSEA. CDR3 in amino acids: CSVEDRERFTDTQYF. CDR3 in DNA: TGCAGCGTTGAAGATCGGGAGCGTTTCACAGATACGCAGTATTTT.

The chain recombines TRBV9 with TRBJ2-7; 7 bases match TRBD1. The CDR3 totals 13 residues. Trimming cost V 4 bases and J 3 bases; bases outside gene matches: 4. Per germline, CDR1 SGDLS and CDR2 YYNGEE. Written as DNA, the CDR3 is TGTGCCAGCAGCACAGGGGACGGCTACGAGCAGTACTTC. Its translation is CASSTGDGYEQYF.